These 21 T cell receptor beta chains came from one sample sequenced in a study of cytomegalovirus exposure and HLA in healthy donors. 13 Jbeta primers and 60 Vbeta primers were used for the PCR. Only in-frame clones appear in the TCRdb table, and some are missing; sequencing was by immunoSEQ multiplex PCR. The table lists 90,000 to 150,000 clones, roughly four fifths of them singletons. Sequences were obtained from PBMCs. These receptors all stem from a woman aged 25 to 39 in good health and CMV-seropositive.

V usage is TRBV7-2 and J usage is TRBJ1-1; D may be TRBD1 (6 bases). The CDR3 is made up of 16 amino acids. V was cut by 4 bases and J by 4 bases, with 19 bases left in between. Germline lookup yields CDR1 SGHTA and CDR2 FQGNSA. CDR3 in DNA: TGTGCCAGCAGCTCAATCTCTAATCCAGGGGCCACTGAAGCTTTCTTT. Translating gives CASSSISNPGATEAFF.

The CDR3 spells CAWRKQGGPEAFF. CDR3 bases: TGTGCCTGGCGGAAACAGGGGGGGCCTGAAGCTTTCTTT. The rearrangement links TRBV30 to TRBJ1-1; 8 bases fit TRBD1. After removal of 5 bases from V and 6 bases from J, the junction contained 8 bases not matched to a gene. From germline, CDR1 is GTSNPN and CDR2 SVGIG (reference sequence). The CDR3 is made up of 13 amino acids.

The chain links TRBV7-2 to TRBJ1-2; D gene ambiguous. CDR1 is SGHTA and CDR2 is FQGNSA in the germline V gene. There are 12 residues in the CDR3. Trimming left V 0 bases short and J 7 bases short, with 6 bases between. Written as DNA, the CDR3 is TGTGCCAGCAGCTTAGCTCCGGGTGGCTACACCTTC. This translates into CASSLAPGGYTF.

This chain joins TRBV5-4 and TRBJ1-2; 8 positions match TRBD1. The CDR3 spans 16 residues. The V and J ends lost 2 bases and 2 bases, in that order; junction bases with no gene match: 8. Germline assignment: CDR1 SGHNT and CDR2 YYREEE (reference sequence). The CDR3 DNA follows: TGTGCCAGCAGCTTTTGGCAGGGGGCGGTGAACTATGGCTACACCTTC. Encoded protein: CASSFWQGAVNYGYTF.

The rearrangement uses TRBV6-1 and TRBJ2-1, with 11 bases aligning to TRBD2. J lost 6 bases, V lost 8 bases, and 0 bases had no gene match. Germline V gene lookup returns CDR1 MNHNS and CDR2 SASEGT. The CDR3 length is 12 residues. In DNA form, the CDR3 reads TGTGCCAGCGGGACTAGCGGCAATGAGCAGTTCTTC. Translation: CASGTSGNEQFF.

V gene TRBV21-1 combines with J gene TRBJ2-7; no check of the table's D call, TRBD1, against the DNA was made. TRBV21-1 is described as a pseudogene. The CDR3 consists of 17 residues. Here the CDR3 DNA reads TGTGCCAGCAGCAAACCCATTGACAGGGGCGATTCCTACGAGCAGTACTTC. This encodes CASSKPIDRGDSYEQYF.

The J gene is TRBJ1-2, the V gene TRBV7-2; 7 positions match TRBD1. J gave up 6 bases and V 5 bases, and 12 bases lay outside the gene matches. The CDR3 runs 15 residues. Germline CDR1 reads SGHTA; CDR2 reads FQGNSA. CDR3 in amino acids: CASSPRIGQVDGYTF. The CDR3 DNA is TGTGCCAGCAGCCCCCGGATTGGACAGGTCGATGGCTACACCTTC.

This clone was seen more than once but under ten times. V and J are TRBV7-6 and TRBJ2-1, with 14 bases lining up with TRBD2. The CDR3 has 16 residues. V shed 3 bases, J shed 3 bases, and the junction held 1 base outside the gene matches. In germline, CDR1 is SGHVS, CDR2 FNYEAQ. The CDR3 here is CASSLGTSGGYNEQFF. DNA of the CDR3: TGTGCCAGCAGCTTGGGGACTAGCGGGGGCTACAATGAGCAGTTCTTC.

The rearrangement uses TRBV7-2 and TRBJ1-6; a weak D match, TRBD1 (6 bases). The germline V and J ends were trimmed by 4 bases and 5 bases, with 12 bases remaining between them. Germline lookup yields CDR1 SGHTA and CDR2 FQGNSA. The CDR3 is 15 amino acids. The CDR3 DNA reads TGTGCCAGCAGCTCGAGGGGGTTCCATAATTCACCCCTCCACTTT. It yields the protein CASSSRGFHNSPLHF.

This chain links TRBV30 with TRBJ2-5; the D is unclear. Germline V gene lookup returns CDR1 GTSNPN and CDR2 SVGIG (reference sequence). The V and J ends lost 1 base and 4 bases respectively, with 4 bases between them. The CDR3 spans 11 residues. DNA of the CDR3: TGTGCCTGGAGTGGTCTAGAGACCCAGTACTTC. As protein: CAWSGLETQYF.

DNA of the CDR3: TGTGCCAGCTCAGCAGGACAGGTGGTCACTGAAGCTTTCTTT. Amino acids: CASSAGQVVTEAFF. The chain has TRBV18 and TRBJ1-1; 7 bases line up with TRBD1. The CDR3 covers 14 residues. Germline trimming cut 5 bases from V and 4 bases from J; bases unmatched to any gene: 7. From germline, CDR1 is KGHSH and CDR2 LQKENI.

This clone was recorded a few times. J is TRBJ2-2 and V is TRBV5-6; maybe TRBD1 (5 bases). This CDR3 spans 16 amino acids. Per the germline V gene, CDR1 is SGHDT and CDR2 is YYEEEE. Trimming removed 1 base at V and 3 bases at J, with 13 bases between. CDR3 sequence (DNA): TGTGCCAGCAGCTTGCTTGTGGCCAGGGACACCGGGGAGCTGTTTTTT. The encoded protein is CASSLLVARDTGELFF.

The chain recombines TRBV5-1 with TRBJ1-4; 7 bases match TRBD1. Germline V gene sequence: CDR1 SGHRS, CDR2 YFSETQ. After removal of 4 bases from V and 2 bases from J, the junction contained 5 bases not matched to a gene. The CDR3 runs 15 residues. The CDR3 DNA sequence: TGCGCCAGCAGCGCCTTGACAGGGACTAATGAAAAACTGTTTTTT. Translation: CASSALTGTNEKLFF.

The chain combines TRBV6-1 with TRBJ1-4; D gene unclear. Germline CDR1 MNHNS, CDR2 SASEGT. Trimming removed 5 bases from V and 3 bases from J, with 13 bases in between. CDR3 length: 15 amino acids. CDR3 DNA sequence: TGTGCCAGCAGTACCATACAGAGGGCTAATGAAAAACTGTTTTTT. Translating gives CASSTIQRANEKLFF.

This clone was observed a handful of times. This chain links TRBV4-2 with TRBJ2-3, with D perhaps TRBD2 (7 bases). Trimming took 4 bases from V and 2 from J, leaving 16 bases between them. This CDR3 has 16 amino acids. Per germline, CDR1 LGHNA and CDR2 YNFKEQ. CDR3 protein: CASSPGPGGTTDTQYF. CDR3 nucleotides: TGTGCCAGCAGCCCGGGGCCGGGGGGCACCACAGATACGCAGTATTTT.

The CDR3 region has the DNA TGCAGTGCCAGCGGGGGGGAGGAGGCTTTCTTT. It encodes CSASGGEEAFF. V usage is TRBV20-1 and J usage is TRBJ1-1, with a weak D call TRBD1 (5 bases). Germline CDR1 and CDR2: DFQATT and SNEGSKA (reference sequence). CDR3 length: 11 amino acids. Between the trimmed V and J ends, which lost 6 bases and 11 bases, there was a span of 16 bases.

This clone was seen only a few times. The genes are TRBV15 and TRBJ1-1; 10 bases match TRBD1. V lost 5 bases, J lost 5 bases, and 5 bases stayed unmatched. The germline V gene encodes CDR1 LNHNV and CDR2 YYDKDF (reference sequence). The CDR3 consists of 14 residues. This CDR3 reads CATSGGQGRTEAFF. The CDR3 DNA is TGTGCCACCAGCGGGGGACAGGGGCGGACTGAAGCTTTCTTT.

This rearrangement joins TRBV6-5 to TRBJ1-6, with 9 bases lining up with TRBD1. With 0 bases clipped from V and 10 bases from J, the junction kept 7 bases outside the gene matches. The CDR3 runs 16 residues. Looked up from germline, CDR1 is MNHEY and CDR2 is SVGAGI. The CDR3 DNA is TGTGCCAGCAGTTACTCCCCGACAGGGGGTCACTCACCCCTCCACTTT. Amino acid sequence: CASSYSPTGGHSPLHF.

The chain employs TRBV5-4 and TRBJ2-3; 13 nucleotides match TRBD2. Per germline, CDR1 SGHNT and CDR2 YYREEE (reference sequence). CDR3 length: 17 amino acids. With 1 base clipped from V and 5 bases from J, the junction kept 7 bases outside the gene matches. CDR3 bases: TGTGCCAGCAGCTTGAATCGGGGACTAGCGGGGAGAGATACGCAGTATTTT. This gives the protein CASSLNRGLAGRDTQYF.

This chain links TRBV2 with TRBJ2-3; perhaps TRBD2 as D (6 bases). Germline V lookup: CDR1 SNHLY, CDR2 FYNNEI. Deletions cut 1 base from V and 0 bases from J, with 14 bases between. The CDR3 contains 17 residues. DNA of the CDR3: TGTGCCAGCAGTGAAGTCACAGGAGGGAGTAGCACAGATACGCAGTATTTT. Protein sequence: CASSEVTGGSSTDTQYF.

This clone appeared once. Here the CDR3 reads CASSLMPGEYGYTF. As DNA, the CDR3 is TGTGCCAGCAGTTTAATGCCAGGGGAATATGGCTACACCTTC. The rearrangement uses TRBV28 and TRBJ1-2, with TRBD1 as a possible D gene (6 bases). The germline V gene encodes CDR1 MDHEN and CDR2 SYDVKM. V lost 2 bases and J lost 5, with 12 bases in between. The CDR3 covers 14 residues.